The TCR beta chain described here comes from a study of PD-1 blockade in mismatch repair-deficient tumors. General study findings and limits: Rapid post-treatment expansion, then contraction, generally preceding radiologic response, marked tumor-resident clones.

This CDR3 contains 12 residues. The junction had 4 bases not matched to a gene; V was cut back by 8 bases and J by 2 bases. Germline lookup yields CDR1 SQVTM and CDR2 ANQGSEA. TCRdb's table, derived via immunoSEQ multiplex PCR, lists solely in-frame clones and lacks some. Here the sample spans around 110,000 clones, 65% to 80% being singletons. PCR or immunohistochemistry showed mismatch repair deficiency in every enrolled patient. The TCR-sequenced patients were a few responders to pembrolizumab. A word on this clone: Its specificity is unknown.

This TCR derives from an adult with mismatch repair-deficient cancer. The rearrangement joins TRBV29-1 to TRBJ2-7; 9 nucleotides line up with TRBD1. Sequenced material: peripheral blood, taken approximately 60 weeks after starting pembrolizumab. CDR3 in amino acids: CSPRTGAYEQYF. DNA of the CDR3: TGCAGCCCGCGGACAGGGGCCTACGAGCAGTACTTC.